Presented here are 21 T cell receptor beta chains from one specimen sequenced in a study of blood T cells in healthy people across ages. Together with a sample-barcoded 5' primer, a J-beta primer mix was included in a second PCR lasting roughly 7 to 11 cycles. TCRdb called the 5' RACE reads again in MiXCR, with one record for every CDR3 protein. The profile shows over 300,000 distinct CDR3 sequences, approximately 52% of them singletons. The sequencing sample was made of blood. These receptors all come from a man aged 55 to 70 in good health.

The CDR3 loop reads CSARAPSEDTQYF. The CDR3 bases are TGCAGTGCTAGGGCACCCAGTGAAGATACGCAGTATTTT. The chain joins TRBV20-1 to TRBJ2-3; D is unclear. The V and J ends lost 3 bases and 5 bases respectively, with 12 bases between them. The CDR3 runs to 13 residues. CDR1 and CDR2 (germline): DFQATT, SNEGSKA (reference sequence).

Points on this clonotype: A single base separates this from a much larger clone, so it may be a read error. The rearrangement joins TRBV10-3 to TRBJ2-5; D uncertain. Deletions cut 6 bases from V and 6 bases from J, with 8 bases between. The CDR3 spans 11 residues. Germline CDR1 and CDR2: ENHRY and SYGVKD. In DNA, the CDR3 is TGTGCCATCAGACCCGAGAAGACCCAGTACTTC. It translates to CAIRPEKTQYF.

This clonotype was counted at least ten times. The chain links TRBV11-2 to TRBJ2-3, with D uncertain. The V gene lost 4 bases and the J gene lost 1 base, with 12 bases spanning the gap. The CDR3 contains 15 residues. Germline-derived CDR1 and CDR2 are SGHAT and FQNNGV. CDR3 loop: CASSSLGGRTDTQYF. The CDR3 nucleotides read TGTGCCAGCAGCTCCCTAGGCGGCCGCACAGATACGCAGTATTTT.

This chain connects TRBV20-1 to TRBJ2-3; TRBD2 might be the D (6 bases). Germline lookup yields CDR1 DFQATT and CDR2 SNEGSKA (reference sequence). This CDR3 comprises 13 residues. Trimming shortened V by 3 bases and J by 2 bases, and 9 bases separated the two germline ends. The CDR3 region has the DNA TGCAGTGCTAGGGAGGGACCCACAGATACGCAGTATTTT. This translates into CSAREGPTDTQYF.

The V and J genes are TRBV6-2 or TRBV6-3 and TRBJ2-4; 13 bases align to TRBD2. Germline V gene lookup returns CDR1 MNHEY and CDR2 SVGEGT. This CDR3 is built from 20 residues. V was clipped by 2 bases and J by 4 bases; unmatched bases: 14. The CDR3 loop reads CASSYDLGTSGNSFKNIQYF. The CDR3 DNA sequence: TGTGCCAGCAGTTACGATCTGGGGACTAGCGGGAACTCGTTTAAAAACATTCAGTACTTC.

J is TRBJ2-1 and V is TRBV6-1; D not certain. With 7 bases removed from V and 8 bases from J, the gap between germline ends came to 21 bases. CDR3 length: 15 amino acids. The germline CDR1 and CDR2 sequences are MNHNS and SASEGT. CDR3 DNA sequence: TGTGCCAGCACCTACCGGGCCTCCCAAGTGGATGAGCAGTTCTTC. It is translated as CASTYRASQVDEQFF.

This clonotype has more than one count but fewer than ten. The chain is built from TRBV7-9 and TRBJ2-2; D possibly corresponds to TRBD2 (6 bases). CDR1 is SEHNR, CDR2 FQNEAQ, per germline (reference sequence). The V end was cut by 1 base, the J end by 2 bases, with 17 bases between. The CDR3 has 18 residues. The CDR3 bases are TGTGCCAGCAGCTTAGTATCCCTAGCGAGTACTAACACCGGGGAGCTGTTTTTT. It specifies CASSLVSLASTNTGELFF.

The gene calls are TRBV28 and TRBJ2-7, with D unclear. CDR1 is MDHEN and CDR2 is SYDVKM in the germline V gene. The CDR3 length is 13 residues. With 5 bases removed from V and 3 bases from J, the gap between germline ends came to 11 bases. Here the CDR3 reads CASSPGPRYEQYF. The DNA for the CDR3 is TGTGCCAGCAGTCCCGGGCCCCGCTACGAGCAGTACTTC.

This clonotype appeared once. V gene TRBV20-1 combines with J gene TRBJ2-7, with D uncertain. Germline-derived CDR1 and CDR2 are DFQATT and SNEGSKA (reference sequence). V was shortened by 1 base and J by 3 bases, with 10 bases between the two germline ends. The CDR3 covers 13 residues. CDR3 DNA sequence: TGCAGTGCTAGAGGGGTCTCTGTCTACGAGCAGTACTTC. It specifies CSARGVSVYEQYF.

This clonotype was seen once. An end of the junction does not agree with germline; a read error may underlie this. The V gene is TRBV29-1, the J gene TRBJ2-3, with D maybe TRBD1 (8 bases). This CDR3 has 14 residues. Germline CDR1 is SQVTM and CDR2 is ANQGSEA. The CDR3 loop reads CSVGNRGRAETQYF. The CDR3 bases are TGCAGCGTGGGAAACAGGGGGAGGGCAGAGACGCAGTATTTT.

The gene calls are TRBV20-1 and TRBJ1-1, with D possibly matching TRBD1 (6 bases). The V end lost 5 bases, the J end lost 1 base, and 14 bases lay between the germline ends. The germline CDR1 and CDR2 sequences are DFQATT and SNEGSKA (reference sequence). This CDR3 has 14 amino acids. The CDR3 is CSALAGAANTEAFF. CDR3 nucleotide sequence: TGCAGTGCTCTTGCGGGGGCGGCGAACACTGAAGCTTTCTTT.

CDR3 residues: CASSQEWLAGGKYEQYF. CDR3 DNA sequence: TGCGCCAGCAGCCAAGAATGGCTAGCGGGAGGAAAGTACGAGCAGTACTTC. This chain connects TRBV4-3 to TRBJ2-7; TRBD2 aligns across 11 bases. Germline CDR1 is LGHNA and CDR2 is YSLEER. The junction had 8 bases not matched to a gene; V was cut back by 0 bases and J by 4 bases. This CDR3 is 17 amino acids long.

In DNA, the CDR3 is TGTGCCAGCGGTTCGACCGGGACGTCCGGAGAGACCCAGTACTTC. This translates into CASGSTGTSGETQYF. The chain couples TRBV9 to TRBJ2-5, with D perhaps matching TRBD1 or TRBD2 (5 bases each). V was cut by 7 bases and J by 4 bases, with 20 bases left in between. This CDR3 comprises 15 residues. The germline CDR1 and CDR2 sequences are SGDLS and YYNGEE.

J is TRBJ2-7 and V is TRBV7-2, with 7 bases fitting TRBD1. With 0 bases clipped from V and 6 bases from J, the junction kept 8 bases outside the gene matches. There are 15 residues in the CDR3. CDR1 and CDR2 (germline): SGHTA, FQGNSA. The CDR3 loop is CASSLANRGVGEQYF. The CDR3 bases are TGTGCCAGCAGCTTAGCGAACAGGGGAGTGGGCGAGCAGTACTTC.

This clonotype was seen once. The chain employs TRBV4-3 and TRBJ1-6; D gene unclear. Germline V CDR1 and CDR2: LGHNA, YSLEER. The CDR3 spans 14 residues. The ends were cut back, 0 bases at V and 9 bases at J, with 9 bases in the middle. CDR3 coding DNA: TGCGCCAGCAGCCAAGATGATGGGGTTTCACCCCTCCACTTT. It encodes CASSQDDGVSPLHF.

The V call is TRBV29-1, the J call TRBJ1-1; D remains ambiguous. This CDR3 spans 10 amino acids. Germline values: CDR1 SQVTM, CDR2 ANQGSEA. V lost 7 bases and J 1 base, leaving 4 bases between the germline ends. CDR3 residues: CSGGNTEAFF. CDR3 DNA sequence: TGCAGCGGGGGGAACACTGAAGCTTTCTTT.

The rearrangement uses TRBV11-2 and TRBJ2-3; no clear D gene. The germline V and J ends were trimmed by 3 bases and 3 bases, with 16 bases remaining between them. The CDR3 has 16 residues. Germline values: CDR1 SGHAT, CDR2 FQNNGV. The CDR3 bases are TGTGCCAGCAGCTTGCGGCAGCCCAGGAGAACAGATACGCAGTATTTT. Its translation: CASSLRQPRRTDTQYF.

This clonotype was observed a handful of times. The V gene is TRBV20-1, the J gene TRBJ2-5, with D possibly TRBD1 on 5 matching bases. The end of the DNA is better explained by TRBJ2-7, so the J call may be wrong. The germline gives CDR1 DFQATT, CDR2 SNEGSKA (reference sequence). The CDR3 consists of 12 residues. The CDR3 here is CSAREDNHEQYF. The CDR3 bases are TGCAGTGCTAGAGAGGACAACCACGAGCAGTACTTC.

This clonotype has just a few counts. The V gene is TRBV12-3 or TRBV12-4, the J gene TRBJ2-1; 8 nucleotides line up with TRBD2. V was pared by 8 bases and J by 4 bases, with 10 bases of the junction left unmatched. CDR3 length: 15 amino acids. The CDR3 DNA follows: TGTGCCAGCCGATCCGGGAGCGGGAGTTACAATGAGCAGTTCTTC. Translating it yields CASRSGSGSYNEQFF.

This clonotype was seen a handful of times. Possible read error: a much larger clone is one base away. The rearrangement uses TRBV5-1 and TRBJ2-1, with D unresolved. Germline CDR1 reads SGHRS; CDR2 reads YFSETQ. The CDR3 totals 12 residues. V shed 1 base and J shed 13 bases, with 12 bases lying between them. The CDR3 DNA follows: TGCGCCAGCAGCTTGCCCGAAGAGACCCAGTTCTTC. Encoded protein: CASSLPEETQFF.

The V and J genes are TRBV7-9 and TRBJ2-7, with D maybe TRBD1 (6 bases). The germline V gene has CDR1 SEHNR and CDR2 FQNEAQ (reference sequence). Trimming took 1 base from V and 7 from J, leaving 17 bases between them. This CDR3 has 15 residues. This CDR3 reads CASSLVSGASQEQYF. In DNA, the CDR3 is TGTGCCAGCAGCTTAGTGTCAGGGGCATCCCAGGAGCAGTACTTC.